This TCR beta chain was sequenced in a study of blood T cell repertoires in COVID-19. As for the study in general: From the United States, Italy and Spain came samples of acute and convalescent COVID-19. T cells, B-cell-depleted T cells, or PBMCs supplied cDNA or gDNA.

This CDR3 region has 16 residues. Germline CDR1 MGHRA, CDR2 YSYEKL. Trimming took 1 base from V and 9 from J; bases not matched to a gene: 8. This clone has only a few counts. Those enrolled, adults aged 18 to 89 years, came from 24 US areas. Recovery meant two consecutive negative NP/OP PCR tests, professional clearance, or resolved symptoms. Profiled with immunoSEQ multiplex PCR; TCRdb holds only in-frame clones, not every one. The data contain about 300,000 clones, about nine tenths of them singletons. The receptor was derived from a man aged 30-40 years who had recovered from COVID-19. J is TRBJ1-6 and V is TRBV4-1; the match to TRBD1 covers 8 bases. Sequencing was done on a sample of PBMCs or T cells enriched from blood (not recorded which). CDR3 DNA sequence: TGCGCCAGCAGCCAAGTCGACAGGGGCAAGGGTTCACCCCTCCACTTT. Translated, it gives CASSQVDRGKGSPLHF.